The sequence of this T cell receptor beta chain was determined in a study of T cells in Graves' hyperthyroidism and ophthalmopathy. Hyperthyroidism was newly diagnosed in patients aged 18 to 65 (duration under 2 months). The CDR3 regions of TCR beta were amplified from RNA transcripts. In the first-round RT-PCR of the TCR CDR3, the HTBI primer set was used. TCRdb passed the multiplex PCR reads through MiXCR, listing each CDR3 protein once. The sample has roughly 200,000 distinct CDR3 sequences, 17% seen once; the top ten hold 53%. V gave up 4 bases and J gave up 2 bases; unmatched junction bases: 3. The CDR3 has 14 residues. CDR1 is SGHDT, CDR2 YYEEEE, per germline.

This receptor was obtained from a woman aged 45-59 years with Graves' hyperthyroidism. The chain has TRBV5-6 and TRBJ2-7, with 10 bases that match TRBD1. Input material: blood. CDR3 coding DNA: TGTGCCAGCAGCCACGACAGGGGGCCCTACGAGCAGTACTTC. Translating it yields CASSHDRGPYEQYF.